These 3 T cell receptor beta chains were sequenced from one sample in a study of T cell responses to AZD1222 COVID-19 vaccine. Data came from immunoSEQ multiplex PCR; TCRdb stores just in-frame clones and leaves some out. The repertoire consists of 140,000 to 150,000 clones, with approximately 94% occurring once and the leading ten covering under 2%. Sequences were derived from peripheral blood, sampled on day 0 of AZD1222 vaccination. These receptors came from an adult in good health.

The chain combines TRBV6-2 or TRBV6-3 with TRBJ2-4; D not certain. The V end lost 2 bases, the J end lost 6 bases, and 11 bases lay between the germline ends. The CDR3 sequence is 14 residues long. Germline loops: CDR1 MNHEY, CDR2 SVGEGT. This chain's CDR3 is CASSYVELGNIQYF. The CDR3 region has the DNA TGTGCCAGCAGTTACGTTGAGCTGGGAAACATTCAGTACTTC.

The CDR3 bases are TGTGCCAGCAGCTTAAGGGCCCCCCCCGGGACAGGGAAAAAGGTCTTCCACGAGCAGTACTTC. Translating it yields CASSLRAPPGTGKKVFHEQYF. The genes are TRBV7-3 and TRBJ2-7, with 9 bases matching TRBD1. Germline CDR1 and CDR2: SGHTA and FQGTGA. Trimming took 1 base from V and 5 from J; bases not matched to a gene: 24. This CDR3 is built from 21 residues. Together with reference TRBV7-3 and TRBJ2-7, the CDR3 gives the full variable domain: GAGVSQTPSNKVTEKGKYVELRCDPISGHTALYWYRQSLGQGPEFLIYFQGTGAADDSGLPNDRFFAVRPEGSVSTLKIQRTERGDSAVYLCASSLRAPPGTGKKVFHEQYFGPGTRLTVT.

This rearrangement joins TRBV18 to TRBJ1-5; D is ambiguous. V was cut by 2 bases and J by 2 bases, with 7 bases left in between. This CDR3 is 14 amino acids long. Per the germline V gene, CDR1 is KGHSH and CDR2 is LQKENI. The CDR3 coding sequence is TGTGCCAGCTCACCAAAATACCGCAATCAGCCCCAGCATTTT. Its translation: CASSPKYRNQPQHF.